This TCR beta chain was captured by sequencing in a study of CD8 T cells in Susac syndrome. The RNA input was roughly 0.45 to 1 ug, and it was reverse transcribed with random hexamers. A multiplex approach, immunoSEQ multiplex PCR, amplified TCR beta CDR3 across 54 Vbeta and 13 Jbeta. TCRdb re-called the immunoSEQ multiplex PCR reads with MiXCR, one entry per CDR3 protein. The data hold 300,000 to 350,000 distinct CDR3 sequences, with approximately 90% observed a single time. Concerning this clonotype: Its antigen is still unknown.

Overall study results and limits: It was acknowledged in the study that its TCR sequencing and HLA analysis involved a relatively small number of individuals.

Germline values: CDR1 LNHDA, CDR2 SQIVND (reference sequence). There are 12 residues in the CDR3. V was shortened by 7 bases and J by 6 bases, with 10 bases between the two germline ends. TCR beta sequencing covered blood CD8+ and CD4+ T cells. Negative isolation was used for CD8+ and CD4+ T cells and FACS enrichment for TEMRA cells. The sample consisted of CD4+ T cells from PBMCs. V usage is TRBV19 and J usage is TRBJ1-5; D gene ambiguous. The receptor comes from a human donor with multiple sclerosis. The CDR3 nucleotides are TGTGCCAGTACCCGATGGGGTCAGCCCCAGCATTTT. It encodes CASTRWGQPQHF.